Listed here are 29 T cell receptor beta chains from one sample, sequenced in a study of cytomegalovirus exposure and HLA in healthy donors. Here immunoSEQ multiplex PCR was the method, and the copy in TCRdb shows in-frame clones only, minus some. This sample has some 160,000 clones, with around 89% found just once. Specimen: PBMCs. All receptors derive from a man between 18 and 29 years old in good health and CMV-seronegative.

The gene calls are TRBV2 and TRBJ1-4; D gene ambiguous. Germline values: CDR1 SNHLY, CDR2 FYNNEI. V was shortened by 6 bases and J by 7 bases, with 15 bases between the two germline ends. This CDR3 comprises 14 residues. CDR3 bases: TGTGCCAGCAGGCACGGAGGTTCGAGTGAAAAACTGTTTTTT. It codes for CASRHGGSSEKLFF. Full variable domain (missing parts from reference TRBV2 and TRBJ1-4): EPEVTQTPSHQVTQMGQEVILRCVPISNHLYFYWYRQILGQKVEFLVSFYNNEISEKSEIFDDQFSVERPDGSNFTLKIRSTKLEDSAMYFCASRHGGSSEKLFFGSGTQLSVL.

This chain connects TRBV27 to TRBJ2-5; 12 bases align to TRBD2. CDR1 is MNHEY, CDR2 SMNVEV, per germline (reference sequence). Germline trimming cut 2 bases from V and 5 bases from J; bases unmatched to any gene: 6. CDR3 length: 16 residues. DNA for the CDR3: TGTGCCAGCAGTTTAGTCCTAGCGGGAGGGCCGGAGACCCAGTACTTC. This translates into CASSLVLAGGPETQYF.

The CDR3 coding sequence is TGTGCCAGCAGTTTAGACCCGCCGACAGGGGTAGGCTACACCTTC. Amino acids: CASSLDPPTGVGYTF. V is TRBV28 and J is TRBJ1-2, with TRBD1 matching over 8 bases. Germline values: CDR1 MDHEN, CDR2 SYDVKM. CDR3 length equals 15 residues. Trimming at V came to 2 bases and at J to 8 bases, leaving 10 bases not matched to a gene.

This clone was seen a few times. V is TRBV5-1 and J is TRBJ1-1; D uncertain. Germline V gene lookup returns CDR1 SGHRS and CDR2 YFSETQ. V was pared by 0 bases and J by 6 bases, with 3 bases between. The CDR3 length is 11 residues. The DNA of the CDR3 is TGCGCCAGCAGCTTGGCAGCTGAAGCTTTCTTT. The encoded protein is CASSLAAEAFF.

The rearrangement links TRBV2 to TRBJ2-3, with a weak D call TRBD1 (5 bases). The CDR3 extends over 13 amino acids. The germline CDR1 and CDR2 sequences are SNHLY and FYNNEI. With 8 bases removed from V and 4 bases from J, the gap between germline ends came to 13 bases. Here the CDR3 DNA reads TGTGCCAGCGGTGGCGTGGGGCCAGATACGCAGTATTTT. It is translated as CASGGVGPDTQYF.

The rearrangement links TRBV28 to TRBJ1-5, with a possible D match to TRBD1 (6 bases). Trimming took off 3 bases at V and 7 bases at J, with 16 bases between the two ends. This CDR3 comprises 15 residues. From germline, CDR1 is MDHEN and CDR2 SYDVKM. The CDR3 loop reads CASSFGPGVGQPQHF. The CDR3 DNA is TGTGCCAGCAGTTTTGGGCCAGGGGTCGGGCAGCCCCAGCATTTT.

This sequence joins TRBV29-1 and TRBJ2-1, with TRBD2 matching over 11 bases. V shed 7 bases, J shed 6 bases, and the junction held 8 bases outside the gene matches. Per germline, CDR1 SQVTM and CDR2 ANQGSEA. The CDR3 length is 14 residues. Here the CDR3 DNA reads TGCAGCGCTACGGGACTAGCGGTTCCCAATGAGCAGTTCTTC. Translated: CSATGLAVPNEQFF.

The chain recombines TRBV10-3 with TRBJ2-3, with a weak D call TRBD1 (6 bases). Germline V lookup: CDR1 ENHRY, CDR2 SYGVKD. Trimming shortened V by 11 bases and J by 0 bases, and 12 bases separated the two germline ends. This CDR3 region has 13 residues. In DNA form, the CDR3 reads TGTGCCTCTTTGGGGGCTAGCACAGATACGCAGTATTTT. It codes for CASLGASTDTQYF.

The chain is built from TRBV9 and TRBJ2-1, with 15 bases lining up with TRBD2. V shed 4 bases, J shed 9 bases, and the junction held 11 bases outside the gene matches. Germline-derived CDR1 and CDR2 are SGDLS and YYNGEE. This CDR3 is 17 amino acids long. Written as DNA, the CDR3 is TGTGCCAGCAGCCCCTCGGGACTAGCGGGGGGTATAGGTGAGCAGTTCTTC. Translation: CASSPSGLAGGIGEQFF.

The CDR3 DNA is TGTGCCAGCAGGTTCCGGGACAGGGATGGCTACACCTTC. Amino acids: CASRFRDRDGYTF. The rearrangement uses TRBV28 and TRBJ1-2; TRBD1 matches at 9 bases. The CDR3 consists of 13 residues. From germline, CDR1 is MDHEN and CDR2 SYDVKM. The trim removed 6 bases at V and 6 bases at J, leaving 5 bases unmatched.

V and J are TRBV7-9 and TRBJ2-7, with a tentative D call TRBD2 (6 bases). With 3 bases removed from V and 3 bases from J, the gap between germline ends came to 12 bases. The germline gives CDR1 SEHNR, CDR2 FQNEAQ (reference sequence). This CDR3 contains 14 residues. The CDR3, as DNA: TGTGCCAGCAGCTTCGGCGGGATTAACTACGAGCAGTACTTC. It is translated as CASSFGGINYEQYF.

The V gene is TRBV5-4, the J gene TRBJ2-6, with unresolved D. CDR3 size: 16 residues. Trimming stripped 0 bases from V and 0 bases from J, with 7 bases between. The germline CDR1 and CDR2 sequences are SGHNT and YYREEE (reference sequence). CDR3 bases: TGTGCCAGCAGCTTGGGGCTGATCTCTGGGGCCAACGTCCTGACTTTC. Encoded protein: CASSLGLISGANVLTF.

The chain employs TRBV2 and TRBJ1-1; no clear D gene. V gave up 8 bases and J gave up 11 bases, with 15 bases separating them. CDR3 size: 11 residues. Germline lookup yields CDR1 SNHLY and CDR2 FYNNEI. CDR3 coding DNA: TGTGCCAGCGCGTTGCGGGCCGCCGCTTTCTTT. Translation gives CASALRAAAFF.

The V and J genes are TRBV5-4 and TRBJ2-7, with D possibly being TRBD2 (6 bases). Per germline, CDR1 SGHNT and CDR2 YYREEE (reference sequence). The CDR3 runs 13 residues. V lost 5 bases, J lost 1 base, and 10 bases lay in between. Here the CDR3 reads CASRYGTSYEQYF. The CDR3 nucleotides read TGTGCCAGCAGATACGGGACTTCCTACGAGCAGTACTTC.

This sequence joins TRBV6-4 and TRBJ1-6, with 7 bases fitting TRBD1. Trimming took 7 bases from V and 5 from J; bases not matched to a gene: 2. CDR1 and CDR2 (germline): MRHNA, SNTAGT. The CDR3 contains 13 residues. This CDR3 reads CASKDRDNSPLHF. The CDR3, as DNA: TGTGCCAGCAAAGACAGGGATAATTCACCCCTCCACTTT.

The chain carries TRBV4-1 and TRBJ1-4, with D unclear. V was clipped by 1 base and J by 0 bases, with 9 bases between them. Per germline, CDR1 MGHRA and CDR2 YSYEKL. This CDR3 is built from 16 residues. DNA for the CDR3: TGCGCCAGCAGCCAAGTGCGGGGTACAACTAATGAAAAACTGTTTTTT. Encoded protein: CASSQVRGTTNEKLFF.

The CDR3 bases are TGCGCCAGCAGATTAAGCGGGGGGACGAACACCGGGGAGCTGTTTTTT. This codes for CASRLSGGTNTGELFF. The chain combines TRBV5-1 with TRBJ2-2, with 9 positions matching TRBD2. The CDR3 extends over 16 amino acids. Germline V gene sequence: CDR1 SGHRS, CDR2 YFSETQ. Trimming took 5 bases from V and 0 from J; bases not matched to a gene: 5.

The chain joins TRBV9 to TRBJ2-1, with D hard to call. CDR1 is SGDLS, CDR2 YYNGEE, per germline. The CDR3 consists of 17 residues. The V and J ends lost 3 bases and 3 bases respectively, with 19 bases between them. The CDR3 DNA sequence: TGTGCCAGCAGCGCAGTCCATGCGGTTACCTTCTACAATGAGCAGTTCTTC. This gives the protein CASSAVHAVTFYNEQFF.

The rearrangement joins TRBV6-1 to TRBJ1-3; D is unclear. The CDR3 extends over 15 amino acids. Germline V CDR1 and CDR2: MNHNS, SASEGT. Trimming pared 4 bases from V and 0 bases from J, leaving 10 bases between. The DNA of the CDR3 is TGTGCCAGCAGTGCAGACTTTAACTCTGGAAACACCATATATTTT. Protein: CASSADFNSGNTIYF.

The V and J genes are TRBV11-2 and TRBJ2-1; 13 nucleotides align to TRBD2. Germline lookup yields CDR1 SGHAT and CDR2 FQNNGV. There are 16 residues in the CDR3. V gave up 4 bases and J gave up 8 bases; unmatched junction bases: 8. The CDR3 loop reads CASSYTSGRAGDEQFF. The DNA of the CDR3 is TGTGCCAGCAGCTACACTAGCGGGAGGGCCGGGGATGAGCAGTTCTTC.

This clone was observed once. V is TRBV4-2 and J is TRBJ2-6, with 7 bases lining up with TRBD2. Germline CDR1 is LGHNA and CDR2 is YNFKEQ. With V trimmed by 0 bases and J by 0 bases, 2 bases remained unmatched. This CDR3 has 17 residues. The CDR3 reads CASSQDRTSSGANVLTF. CDR3 DNA sequence: TGTGCCAGCAGCCAAGATAGGACTAGCTCTGGGGCCAACGTCCTGACTTTC.

V is TRBV4-3 and J is TRBJ2-2; 10 positions match TRBD2. The ends lost 0 bases at V and 1 base at J; junction bases unmatched: 2. The germline V gene encodes CDR1 LGHNA and CDR2 YSLEER. This CDR3 comprises 17 residues. CDR3 sequence reads: CASSQEGLAENTGELFF. The CDR3 coding sequence is TGCGCCAGCAGCCAAGAAGGACTAGCGGAGAACACCGGGGAGCTGTTTTTT.

Notes on this clone: Other nucleotide sequences from this sample produce the same CDR3. This rearrangement joins TRBV27 to TRBJ2-2; 14 bases align to TRBD2. This CDR3 is 16 amino acids long. V shed 5 bases and J 4 bases; nucleotides not matched to a gene: 3. CDR1 and CDR2 from the germline V gene are MNHEY and SMNVEV (reference sequence). CDR3 bases: TGTGCCAGCAGTCCAGGACTAGCGGGAGGCACCGGGGAGCTGTTTTTT. Translation: CASSPGLAGGTGELFF.

This chain uses TRBV5-1 with TRBJ2-1; no clear D. The CDR3 runs 13 residues. CDR1 and CDR2 from the germline V gene are SGHRS and YFSETQ. V was shortened by 0 bases and J by 7 bases, with 8 bases between the two germline ends. The CDR3 nucleotides read TGCGCCAGCAGCTTGGTCTTCGGGAATGAGCAGTTCTTC. It translates to CASSLVFGNEQFF.

This clone appeared a single time. The chain has TRBV14 and TRBJ1-5, with D maybe TRBD1 (5 bases). The CDR3 totals 17 residues. Between the trimmed V and J ends, which lost 0 bases and 0 bases, there was a span of 12 bases. Per the germline V gene, CDR1 is SGHDN and CDR2 is FVKESK. The chain's CDR3 is CASSQDPRDYSNQPQHF. The CDR3, as DNA: TGTGCCAGCAGCCAAGATCCCAGGGACTATAGCAATCAGCCCCAGCATTTT.

This clone came up a few times. The chain couples TRBV5-1 to TRBJ1-3; D possibly corresponds to TRBD1 (6 bases). CDR3 size: 13 residues. V lost 1 base to trimming and J lost 4 bases, with 6 bases between them. In germline, CDR1 is SGHRS, CDR2 YFSETQ. The CDR3 DNA sequence: TGCGCCAGCAGCTTGACAGGGGGAAACACCATATATTTT. It is translated as CASSLTGGNTIYF.

This clone has a single count. CDR3 in amino acids: CASSHDLGGGEKLFF. The CDR3 region has the DNA TGTGCCAGCAGTCACGACCTAGGGGGTGGTGAAAAACTGTTTTTT. V gene TRBV27 combines with J gene TRBJ1-4, with a weak D call TRBD1 (6 bases). V dropped 5 bases and J dropped 7 bases, with 17 bases sitting between them. CDR1 and CDR2 (germline): MNHEY, SMNVEV (reference sequence). This CDR3 has 15 amino acids. Full variable domain (remainder filled in from reference TRBV27 and TRBJ1-4): EAQVTQNPRYLITVTGKKLTVTCSQNMNHEYMSWYRQDPGLGLRQIYYSMNVEVTDKGDVPEGYKVSRKEKRNFPLILESPSPNQTSLYFCASSHDLGGGEKLFFGSGTQLSVL.

This sequence joins TRBV5-1 and TRBJ2-5, with 11 bases matching TRBD1. Per germline, CDR1 SGHRS and CDR2 YFSETQ. The CDR3 contains 15 residues. Trimming took 3 bases from V and 4 from J; bases not matched to a gene: 5. For the CDR3, the DNA is TGCGCCAGCAGCTCGGGACAGGGGGTAGGAGAGACCCAGTACTTC. Amino acid sequence: CASSSGQGVGETQYF.

The chain couples TRBV7-2 to TRBJ2-7, with a weak D call TRBD2 (6 bases). CDR3 length: 19 amino acids. CDR1 is SGHTA and CDR2 is FQGNSA in the germline V gene. The germline V and J ends were trimmed by 4 bases and 3 bases, with 28 bases remaining between them. The CDR3 region is CASSSPLAPDTEGYYEQYF. The CDR3 DNA reads TGTGCCAGCAGCTCACCACTAGCCCCCGATACCGAGGGTTACTACGAGCAGTACTTC.